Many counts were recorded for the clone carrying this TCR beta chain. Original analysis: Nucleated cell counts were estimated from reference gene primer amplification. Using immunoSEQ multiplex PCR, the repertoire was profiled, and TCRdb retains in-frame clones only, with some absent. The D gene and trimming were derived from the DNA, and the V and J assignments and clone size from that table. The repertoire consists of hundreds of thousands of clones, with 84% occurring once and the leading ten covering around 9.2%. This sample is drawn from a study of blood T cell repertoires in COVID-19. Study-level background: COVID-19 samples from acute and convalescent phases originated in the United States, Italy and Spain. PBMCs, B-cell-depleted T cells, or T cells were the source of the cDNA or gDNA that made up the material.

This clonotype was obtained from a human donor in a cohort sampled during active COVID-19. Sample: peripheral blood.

CDR3 loop: CASGGLNYGYTF. The CDR3 bases are TGTGCCAGCGGGGGGTTGAACTATGGCTACACCTTC. The J gene is TRBJ1-2, the V gene TRBV27; the D gene is possibly TRBD1 (5 bases). Germline-derived CDR1 and CDR2 are MNHEY and SMNVEV (reference sequence). V was cut by 8 bases and J by 2 bases, with 9 bases left in between. The CDR3 is 12 amino acids.